A selection of T cell receptor beta chains follows, all from one sample in a study of identical twins. TCRdb fed the 5' RACE reads into MiXCR, producing one record per CDR3 protein. The sample has around 1.7 million distinct CDR3 sequences, about 32% seen once; the top ten hold under 0.35%. The specimen was cord blood. The receptors come from a newborn girl in good health. CDR3s include the opening cysteine and the closing phenylalanine or tryptophan. D genes are given only for firm matches. Expanded clones get a size class; other rows say once, few or many, or leave the size out.

j_gene	abundance	d_gene	v_gene	CDR3nt	CDR3aa
TRBJ2-2	few	NA	TRBV27	TGTGCCAGCAGTTTCGCGAGCCTAACCGGGGAGCTGTTTTTT	CASSFASLTGELFF
TRBJ2-3	few	TRBD2	TRBV20-1	TGCAGTGCCGCCTCGACAGCCCTAGCGGGATTGCTGGATACGCAGTATTTT	CSAASTALAGLLDTQYF
TRBJ1-2	few	TRBD1	TRBV7-6	TGTGCCAGCAACTTCCGTCTGGACAGGATTAACTATGGCTACACCTTC	CASNFRLDRINYGYTF
TRBJ1-4	few	NA	TRBV5-6	TGTGCCAGCAGCTATCTCCGGGCCCTAAATGAAAAACTGTTTTTT	CASSYLRALNEKLFF
TRBJ2-1	few	NA	TRBV10-3	TGTGCCATCAGTGAGTCTGTGGGAGAGACCCAGTTCTTC	CAISESVGETQFF
TRBJ2-3	NA	TRBD2	TRBV24-1	TGTGCCACCAGTGATTGGACTAGCGGGCCCGGGGATACGCAGTATTTT	CATSDWTSGPGDTQYF
TRBJ2-2	NA	TRBD2	TRBV27	TGTGCCAGCATAGCGGGAGGGCCGAACACCGGGGAGCTGTTTTTT	CASIAGGPNTGELFF
TRBJ2-3	few	TRBD1	TRBV12-3/TRBV12-4	TGTGCCAGCAGTCTCAGGGGGCCGGCAGATACGCAGTATTTT	CASSLRGPADTQYF
TRBJ1-6	NA	NA	TRBV5-4	TGTGCCAGCAGCTTGGTGGGAAATAATTCACCCCTCCACTTT	CASSLVGNNSPLHF
TRBJ2-1	few	TRBD2	TRBV28	TGTGCCAGCAGTTTGGGAGGGGCAGGGTTGAGTGAGCAGTTCTTC	CASSLGGAGLSEQFF
TRBJ1-5	few	TRBD1	TRBV12-3/TRBV12-4	TGTGCCAGCAGTTTAGGGACAGGGGGCCCGAGCAATCAGCCCCAGCATTTT	CASSLGTGGPSNQPQHF
TRBJ1-2	many	TRBD1	TRBV6-6	TGTGCCAGCAGTCCAAGGACAGGGGATGCTTATGGCTACACCTTC	CASSPRTGDAYGYTF
TRBJ1-5	few	NA	TRBV27	TGTGCCAGCAGTTTCGGGGGTGTTGGGCCCAATCAGCCCCAGCATTTT	CASSFGGVGPNQPQHF
TRBJ2-5	few	NA	TRBV4-2	TGTGCCAGCAGCCAAGATCCTAGGCTCAGGTCCCAGGAGACCCAGTACTTC	CASSQDPRLRSQETQYF
TRBJ2-7	few	TRBD2	TRBV28	TGTGCCAGCAGTCTTAACGAACGACTAGCGTGGGTCTACGAGCAGTACTTC	CASSLNERLAWVYEQYF
TRBJ2-7	few	TRBD1	TRBV9	TGTGCCAGCAGCTTGCGACCGGGACAGCCCGCCGAGCAGTACTTC	CASSLRPGQPAEQYF
TRBJ2-5	few	TRBD2	TRBV12-3/TRBV12-4	TGTGCCAGCAGTACACTGACTAGCGGGGAGACCCAGTACTTC	CASSTLTSGETQYF
TRBJ1-2	few	TRBD1	TRBV12-5	TGTGCTAGTGGTCGGGACAGGGGCTATGGCTACACCTTC	CASGRDRGYGYTF
TRBJ2-3	NA	NA	TRBV10-3	TGTGCCATCAGTGGACAGGGGAGGGAAGATACGCAGTATTTT	CAISGQGREDTQYF
TRBJ2-6	NA	NA	TRBV2	TGTGCCAGCAGTGTCGGGGTCCCGGTCCTGACTTTC	CASSVGVPVLTF
TRBJ1-6	NA	NA	TRBV27	TGTGCCAGCAGTACCGGGACGGTGCGATATAATTCACCCCTCCACTTT	CASSTGTVRYNSPLHF
TRBJ2-7	many	TRBD1	TRBV20-1	TGCAGTGCCACGGACAGGGGCTCCTACGAGCAGTACTTC	CSATDRGSYEQYF
TRBJ2-1	many	NA	TRBV2	TGTGCCAGCAGTGATGAGCGTTATGAGCAGTTCTTC	CASSDERYEQFF
TRBJ1-1	few	NA	TRBV12-3/TRBV12-4	TGTGCCAGCAGTTCCCAGGGGCAGAACACTGAAGCTTTCTTT	CASSSQGQNTEAFF
TRBJ2-1	NA	TRBD2	TRBV5-1	TGCGCCAGCGCTGTTCCGGGACAGCCTAGCGGGAGGGGCAATGAGCAGTTCTTC	CASAVPGQPSGRGNEQFF